This T cell receptor beta chain was captured by sequencing in a study of Ad26.COV2.S vaccination and SARS-CoV-2 variants. Study results and caveats: There was a possibility that the TCR breadth and depth analyses underestimated total T cell responses.

For this clone: Antigen: not known.

Clones were sequenced by immunoSEQ multiplex PCR, and TCRdb holds only the in-frame ones, with some missing. The sample yields some 240,000 clones, roughly 89% seen once. Trimming pared 1 base from V and 2 bases from J, leaving 9 bases between. The CDR3 is 14 amino acids. CDR1 is LGHDT and CDR2 is YNNKEL in the germline V gene (reference sequence). Stated treatment: roughly 18 received Ad26.COV2.S at low or high dose, single or two shots; 5 received placebo; per-sample allocation not given. Collection of the samples took place on day 63 after the first injection of vaccine or placebo. At a Boston site, the person donating was an adult of 18-55 years.

The sequences come from peripheral blood, collected in a trial of Ad26.COV2.S vaccine versus placebo. V usage is TRBV3-1 (or the pseudogene TRBV3-2) and J usage is TRBJ2-7; D is ambiguous. The sequence was collected from a person between 18 and 65 years old who received the Ad26.COV2.S COVID-19 vaccine or a placebo. As DNA, the CDR3 is TGTGCCAGCAGCCAAGTTACCGGAACCTACGAGCAGTACTTC. Translation: CASSQVTGTYEQYF.